Below, 16 T cell receptor beta chains from the same sample are listed, as sequenced in a study of blood T cell repertoires in COVID-19 (TCRdb year 2020). The method behind the library was the immunoSEQ multiplex PCR assay. TCRdb retrieved this table from immuneACCESS and kept in-frame rearrangements only. Not all clones are present; in checked studies, unresolved V genes account for under half, and no reason is known for the remainder. The sample data list approximately 200,000 clones, and 90% to 95% of these were observed just once. The biggest ten clones account for 0.76% of the sample. The sequenced sample was peripheral blood. All receptors derive from a man aged 25-45 years with COVID-19, enrolled during active disease.

The chain carries TRBV27 and TRBJ1-3, with 8 bases aligning to TRBD1. This CDR3 contains 15 residues. The V gene end was trimmed by 4 bases and the J gene end by 2 bases; junction bases not matched to a gene: 4. Germline V gene sequence: CDR1 MNHEY, CDR2 SMNVEV (reference sequence). The CDR3 sequence: CASSYSGGPGNTIYF. In DNA form, the CDR3 reads TGTGCCAGCAGTTACTCAGGGGGCCCTGGAAACACCATATATTTT.

J is TRBJ1-2 and V is TRBV12-3 or TRBV12-4, with D hard to call. The V end lost 4 bases, the J end lost 4 bases, and 7 bases lay between the germline ends. The CDR3 is made up of 12 amino acids. CDR3 amino acids: CASSYGGYGYTF. CDR3 bases: TGTGCCAGCAGTTATGGCGGCTATGGCTACACCTTC.

The DNA of the CDR3 is TGTGCCAGCAGTGAATTACCACAGGGGGGCACTGAAGCTTTCTTT. This codes for CASSELPQGGTEAFF. This rearrangement joins TRBV2 to TRBJ1-1; 8 nucleotides agree with TRBD1. There are 15 residues in the CDR3. Trimming at V came to 2 bases and at J to 4 bases, leaving 6 bases not matched to a gene. Germline V gene sequence: CDR1 SNHLY, CDR2 FYNNEI.

The V gene is TRBV3-1 (or the pseudogene TRBV3-2), the J gene TRBJ1-1; D gene ambiguous. The ends were cut back, 3 bases at V and 4 bases at J, with 6 bases in the middle. The CDR3 runs to 12 residues. Germline V gene sequence: CDR1 LGHDT, CDR2 YNNKEL (reference sequence). CDR3: CASSQSFTEAFF. The CDR3, as DNA: TGTGCCAGCAGCCAGTCATTCACTGAAGCTTTCTTT.

The V and J genes are TRBV11-1 and TRBJ1-1, with 7 nucleotides matching TRBD1. The CDR3 is 15 residues long. Germline CDR1 is SGHAT and CDR2 is FQDESV (reference sequence). Losses at the gene ends were 0 bases for V and 2 bases for J; bases not matched to a gene: 3. The CDR3 loop is CASSLAGQENTEAFF. The CDR3 DNA reads as TGTGCCAGCAGCTTAGCCGGACAGGAAAACACTGAAGCTTTCTTT.

The chain joins TRBV6-2 or TRBV6-3 to TRBJ1-2; no reliable D call. Trimming pared 1 base from V and 7 bases from J, leaving 10 bases between. The CDR3 runs 13 residues. Germline V gene sequence: CDR1 MNHEY, CDR2 SVGEGT. The CDR3 region has the DNA TGTGCCAGCAGTTACTGGGAGGGAAGTGGCTACACCTTC. This translates into CASSYWEGSGYTF.

This clone came up once. V is TRBV12-5 and J is TRBJ2-1, with TRBD1 as a possible D gene (6 bases). V was clipped by 3 bases and J by 4 bases, with 10 bases between them. Germline V gene lookup returns CDR1 LGHNT and CDR2 FRNRAP. The CDR3 spans 14 residues. CDR3 residues: CASGLEDRYNEQFF. The CDR3 coding sequence is TGTGCTAGTGGTTTAGAAGACAGGTACAATGAGCAGTTCTTC.

The J gene is TRBJ1-3, the V gene TRBV5-4; TRBD1 is a possible D gene (6 bases). The CDR3 contains 17 residues. The germline CDR1 and CDR2 sequences are SGHNT and YYREEE (reference sequence). Trimming pared 3 bases from V and 3 bases from J, leaving 19 bases between. The CDR3 loop reads CASSSRKTGSDGNTIYF. The CDR3 DNA sequence: TGTGCCAGCAGCTCCCGCAAGACAGGTTCGGATGGAAACACCATATATTTT.

The chain recombines TRBV14 with TRBJ2-5; weak D call: TRBD2 (5 bases). The germline V gene encodes CDR1 SGHDN and CDR2 FVKESK. The CDR3 contains 14 residues. Trimming removed 4 bases from V and 2 bases from J, with 11 bases in between. The CDR3 DNA is TGTGCCAGCAGCCCCGGACTGACTCAAGAGACCCAGTACTTC. Encoded protein: CASSPGLTQETQYF.

The chain has TRBV12-3 or TRBV12-4 and TRBJ2-7, with D unclear. V lost 6 bases and J 3 bases, leaving 9 bases between the germline ends. CDR3 length: 12 amino acids. CDR3 sequence: CASSLLHYEQYF. As DNA, the CDR3 is TGTGCCAGCAGCCTACTTCACTACGAGCAGTACTTC.

The genes are TRBV10-3 and TRBJ2-1; D unresolved. The CDR3 totals 13 residues. The germline V gene encodes CDR1 ENHRY and CDR2 SYGVKD. V shed 3 bases and J shed 2 bases, with 5 bases lying between them. CDR3 sequence: CAISELTYNEQFF. CDR3 bases: TGTGCCATCAGTGAACTCACCTACAATGAGCAGTTCTTC.

This clone has a handful of counts. The chain couples TRBV4-2 to TRBJ1-4, with 9 nucleotides matching TRBD1. This CDR3 is 15 amino acids long. V shed 1 base and J 7 bases; nucleotides not matched to a gene: 4. Per germline, CDR1 LGHNA and CDR2 YNFKEQ. The CDR3: CASSQGTGASEKLFF. The DNA of the CDR3 is TGTGCCAGCAGCCAAGGGACAGGGGCCAGTGAAAAACTGTTTTTT.

The chain has TRBV10-1 and TRBJ1-1, with D uncertain. Trimming stripped 6 bases from V and 0 bases from J, with 23 bases between. Germline loops: CDR1 WNHNN, CDR2 SYGVQD (reference sequence). CDR3 length equals 18 residues. CDR3 nucleotides: TGCGCCAGCAGAGAAGACCGGGAAAAGGCAGCTATGAACACTGAAGCTTTCTTT. Translated, it gives CASREDREKAAMNTEAFF.

This clone occurred a few times. This chain uses TRBV7-9 with TRBJ2-5; 7 bases map to TRBD1. The CDR3 covers 13 residues. After removal of 5 bases from V and 2 bases from J, the junction contained 2 bases not matched to a gene. The germline V gene encodes CDR1 SEHNR and CDR2 FQNEAQ (reference sequence). For the CDR3, the DNA is TGTGCCAGCAGCCGGGGACAGCAAGAGACCCAGTACTTC. It encodes CASSRGQQETQYF. Full variable domain (remainder filled in from reference TRBV7-9 and TRBJ2-5): DTGVSQNPRHKITKRGQNVTFRCDPISEHNRLYWYRQTLGQGPEFLTYFQNEAQLEKSRLLSDRFSAERPKGSFSTLEIQRTEQGDSAMYLCASSRGQQETQYFGPGTRLLVL.

V is TRBV10-3 and J is TRBJ1-5; D remains unclear. Trimming took 2 bases from V and 2 from J, leaving 7 bases between them. CDR1 is ENHRY and CDR2 is SYGVKD in the germline V gene. The CDR3 is 14 amino acids. The CDR3 nucleotides are TGTGCCATCAGTGAGGGGCAGGGCAATCAGCCCCAGCATTTT. It codes for CAISEGQGNQPQHF.

This clone was counted a single time. The chain links TRBV30 to TRBJ2-3, with D tentatively TRBD1 or TRBD2 (6 bases each). The CDR3 is 14 amino acids. The ends were cut back, 5 bases at V and 0 bases at J, with 12 bases in the middle. Germline CDR1 and CDR2: GTSNPN and SVGIG (reference sequence). CDR3 sequence (DNA): TGTGCCTGGGGGGGGCAGGTGAGCACAGATACGCAGTATTTT. As protein: CAWGGQVSTDTQYF.